This T cell receptor beta chain was captured in a study of beta chain features in type 1 diabetes. As for the study in general: The study found patients and healthy donors alike in age, gender and cell yields. Study-level results: The question of HLA type influencing TCRB rearrangement was one that remained unresolved here. Within each of all four CD4+ subsets, Type 1 diabetes patients had TCRB CDR3s that were moderately but significantly shorter.

This CDR3 spans 15 amino acids. The junction had 7 bases not matched to a gene; V was cut back by 5 bases and J by 2 bases. CDR1 and CDR2 from the germline V gene are SGHTA and FQGNSA. Investigators reverse transcribed all isolated RNA, so they sequenced expressed TCRB transcripts. Some clones are missing from TCRdb's copy, which holds only in-frame ones; the method was immunoSEQ multiplex PCR. The table has around 300,000 clones, about 15% seen once. On this clone itself: Its antigen is undetermined.

The source of this sequence is a man aged 18 to 29 with type 1 diabetes. V and J are TRBV7-2 and TRBJ2-7; 9 bases match TRBD2. The sequenced material came from naive CD4+ T cells from blood. DNA of the CDR3: TGTGCCAGCAGCGAAACTAGCGGGCCGACCTACGAGCAGTACTTC. This translates into CASSETSGPTYEQYF.